The rows below give T cell receptor beta chains drawn from one sample of a study of T-cell memory formation after mild COVID-19. MiXCR, run by TCRdb on the 5' RACE reads, gives a single entry per CDR3 protein. The sample lists approximately 180,000 distinct CDR3 sequences; 15% to 20% were seen once. The source material was PBMCs or a T cell subset sorted from them (not recorded which). Receptors originate from an adult woman who had mild COVID-19 (a few samples of this study predate the infection). Cell type and time point are not known. Both conserved end residues are part of each CDR3. Each record gives: J gene, D gene, V gene, clone size, CDR3 protein, CDR3 DNA. D genes are given only for firm matches. Rows may omit the clone size; those that give it use once, few, many or a size class.

J: TRBJ1-5; D: TRBD1; V: TRBV6-2/TRBV6-3; size: NA; CDR3: CASSYRGQGANQPQHF; DNA: TGTGCCAGCAGTTACCGCGGACAGGGGGCCAATCAGCCCCAGCATTTT
J: TRBJ1-1; D: NA; V: TRBV12-3/TRBV12-4; size: NA; CDR3: CASSLFRAGEAFF; DNA: TGTGCCAGCAGTTTGTTCCGGGCAGGGGAAGCTTTCTTT
J: TRBJ1-4; D: NA; V: TRBV3-1; size: few; CDR3: CASSHRGANEKLFF; DNA: TGTGCCAGCAGCCATCGCGGTGCTAATGAAAAACTGTTTTTT
J: TRBJ1-2; D: NA; V: TRBV7-9; size: NA; CDR3: CASSRTGRYGYTF; DNA: TGTGCCAGCAGCCGCACAGGGCGCTATGGCTACACCTTC
J: TRBJ1-1; D: NA; V: TRBV15; size: NA; CDR3: CATSRDGFFGTEAFF; DNA: TGTGCCACCAGCAGAGATGGTTTTTTTGGCACTGAAGCTTTCTTT
J: TRBJ2-1; D: TRBD1; V: TRBV27; size: few; CDR3: CASSPPGTAYNEQFF; DNA: TGTGCCAGCAGTCCACCCGGGACAGCCTACAATGAGCAGTTCTTC
J: TRBJ1-2; D: NA; V: TRBV12-3/TRBV12-4; size: NA; CDR3: CASATGPNYGYTF; DNA: TGTGCCAGTGCGACAGGCCCTAACTATGGCTACACCTTC
J: TRBJ1-2; D: NA; V: TRBV5-1; size: few; CDR3: CASSLTPRGGYGYTF; DNA: TGCGCCAGCAGCTTGACCCCCCGGGGTGGCTATGGCTACACCTTC
J: TRBJ2-1; D: TRBD2; V: TRBV12-3/TRBV12-4; size: few; CDR3: CASSPRSGGSPWQFF; DNA: TGTGCCAGCAGCCCTCGTAGCGGGGGCTCCCCGTGGCAGTTCTTC
J: TRBJ2-7; D: NA; V: TRBV6-5; size: NA; CDR3: CASRRTAQGGQYF; DNA: TGTGCCAGCCGCAGGACCGCGCAGGGAGGGCAGTACTTC